This T cell receptor beta chain was sequenced during a study of human thymus T cells. Libraries were prepared by immunoSEQ multiplex PCR; TCRdb keeps only in-frame clonotypes and omits some of them. Among fewer than 85,000 clones listed, over 85% were seen once. For this clone: The antigen remains unidentified.

Obtained as resections during corrective heart surgery, the thymus tissue was then studied. Donation was from healthy Finnish infants who were having corrective surgery that addressed congenital heart defects. Per germline, CDR1 KGHSH and CDR2 LQKENI. Germline trimming cut 3 bases from V and 5 bases from J; bases unmatched to any gene: 13. The length of the CDR3 is 17 residues. Study outcomes and limitations: Related research examined unrelated individuals and reported that their thymic repertoires overlapped highly. Within thymic and blood repertoires, V and J gene usage appeared to be biased.

Material for sequencing was thymus tissue. This TCR derives from a girl under three years old with a congenital heart defect but otherwise immunologically healthy. The chain joins TRBV18 to TRBJ2-5; 9 nucleotides align to TRBD1. CDR3 in amino acids: CASSPHKQGARRETQYF. The CDR3 DNA is TGTGCCAGCTCACCCCACAAACAGGGGGCGAGGAGGGAGACCCAGTACTTC.